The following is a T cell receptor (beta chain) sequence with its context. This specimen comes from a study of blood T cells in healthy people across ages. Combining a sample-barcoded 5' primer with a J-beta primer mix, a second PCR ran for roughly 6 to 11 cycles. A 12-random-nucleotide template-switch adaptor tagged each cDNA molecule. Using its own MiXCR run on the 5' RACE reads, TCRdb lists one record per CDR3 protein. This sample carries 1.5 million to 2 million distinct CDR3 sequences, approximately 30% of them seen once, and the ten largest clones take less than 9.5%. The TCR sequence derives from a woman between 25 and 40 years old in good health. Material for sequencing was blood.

DNA of the CDR3: TGTGCCAGCAGTTTAGCAGAGGGGGACGGTGAAAAACTGTTTTTT. Encoded protein: CASSLAEGDGEKLFF. The chain uses TRBV12-3 or TRBV12-4 and TRBJ1-4; weak D call: TRBD1 (6 bases). Trimming removed 0 bases at V and 7 bases at J, with 12 bases between. The CDR3 has 15 residues.